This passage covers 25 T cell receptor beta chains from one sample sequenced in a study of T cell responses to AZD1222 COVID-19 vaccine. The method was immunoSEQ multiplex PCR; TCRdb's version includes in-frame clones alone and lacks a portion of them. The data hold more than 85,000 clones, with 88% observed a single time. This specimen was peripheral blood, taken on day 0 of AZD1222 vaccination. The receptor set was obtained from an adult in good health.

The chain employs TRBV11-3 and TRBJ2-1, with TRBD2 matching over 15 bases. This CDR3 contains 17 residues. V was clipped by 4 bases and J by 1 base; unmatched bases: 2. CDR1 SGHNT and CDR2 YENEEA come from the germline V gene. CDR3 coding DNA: TGTGCCAGCAGCTCGGGACTAGCGGGGGGTTCCTACAATGAGCAGTTCTTC. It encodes CASSSGLAGGSYNEQFF. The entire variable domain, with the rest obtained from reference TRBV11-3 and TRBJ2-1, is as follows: EAGVVQSPRYKIIEKKQPVAFWCNPISGHNTLYWYLQNLGQGPELLIRYENEEAVDDSQLPKDRFSAERLKGVDSTLKIQPAELGDSAVYLCASSSGLAGGSYNEQFFGPGTRLTVL.

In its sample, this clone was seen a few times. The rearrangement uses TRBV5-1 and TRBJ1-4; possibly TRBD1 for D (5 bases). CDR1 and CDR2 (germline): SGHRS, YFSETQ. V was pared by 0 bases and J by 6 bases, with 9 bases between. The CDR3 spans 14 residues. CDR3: CASSLGQGYEKLFF. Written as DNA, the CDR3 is TGCGCCAGCAGCTTGGGGCAGGGCTATGAAAAACTGTTTTTT.

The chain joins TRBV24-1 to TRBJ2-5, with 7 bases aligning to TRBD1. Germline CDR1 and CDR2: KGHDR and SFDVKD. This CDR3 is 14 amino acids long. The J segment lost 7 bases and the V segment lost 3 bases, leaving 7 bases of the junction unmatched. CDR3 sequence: CATSDPGTVVTQYF. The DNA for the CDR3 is TGTGCCACCAGTGATCCCGGGACAGTAGTGACCCAGTACTTC.

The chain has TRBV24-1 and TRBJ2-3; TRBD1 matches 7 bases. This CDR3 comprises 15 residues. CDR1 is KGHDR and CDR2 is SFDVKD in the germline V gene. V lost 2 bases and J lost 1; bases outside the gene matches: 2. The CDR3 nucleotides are TGTGCCACCAGTGATTACGGACAGGGCACAGATACGCAGTATTTT. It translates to CATSDYGQGTDTQYF.

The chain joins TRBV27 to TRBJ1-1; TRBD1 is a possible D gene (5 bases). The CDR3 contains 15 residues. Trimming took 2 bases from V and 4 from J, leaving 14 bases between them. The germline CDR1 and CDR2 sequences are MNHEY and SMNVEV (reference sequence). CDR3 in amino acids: CASSLLGQGVTEAFF. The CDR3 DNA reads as TGTGCCAGCAGTTTACTCGGGCAGGGAGTCACTGAAGCTTTCTTT.

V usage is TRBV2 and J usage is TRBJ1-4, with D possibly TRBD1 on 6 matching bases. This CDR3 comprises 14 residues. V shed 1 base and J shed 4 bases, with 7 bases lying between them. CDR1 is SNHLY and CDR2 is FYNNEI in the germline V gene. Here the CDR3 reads CASSEEGVNEKLFF. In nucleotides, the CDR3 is TGTGCCAGCAGTGAAGAGGGGGTTAATGAAAAACTGTTTTTT.

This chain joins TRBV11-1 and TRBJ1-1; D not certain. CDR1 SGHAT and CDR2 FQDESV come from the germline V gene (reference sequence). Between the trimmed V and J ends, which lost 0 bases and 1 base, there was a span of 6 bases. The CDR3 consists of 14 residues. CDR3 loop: CASSLASGNTEAFF. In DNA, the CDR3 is TGTGCCAGCAGCTTAGCCTCAGGGAACACTGAAGCTTTCTTT. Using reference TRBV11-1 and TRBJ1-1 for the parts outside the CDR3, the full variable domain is EAEVAQSPRYKITEKSQAVAFWCDPISGHATLYWYRQILGQGPELLVQFQDESVVDDSQLPKDRFSAERLKGVDSTLKIQPAELGDSAMYLCASSLASGNTEAFFGQGTRLTVV.

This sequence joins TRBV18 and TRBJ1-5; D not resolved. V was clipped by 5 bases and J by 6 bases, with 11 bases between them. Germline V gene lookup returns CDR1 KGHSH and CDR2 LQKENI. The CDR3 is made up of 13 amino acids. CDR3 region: CASSGLGSQPQHF. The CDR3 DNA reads TGTGCCAGCTCAGGTTTGGGTTCTCAGCCCCAGCATTTT.

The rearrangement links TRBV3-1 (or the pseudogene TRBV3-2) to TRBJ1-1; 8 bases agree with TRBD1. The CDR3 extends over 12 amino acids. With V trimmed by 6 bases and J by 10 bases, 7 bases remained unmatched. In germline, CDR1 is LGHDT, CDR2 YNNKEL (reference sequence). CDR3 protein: CASRGQGLGAFF. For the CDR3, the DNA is TGTGCCAGCAGAGGACAGGGCCTCGGAGCTTTCTTT.

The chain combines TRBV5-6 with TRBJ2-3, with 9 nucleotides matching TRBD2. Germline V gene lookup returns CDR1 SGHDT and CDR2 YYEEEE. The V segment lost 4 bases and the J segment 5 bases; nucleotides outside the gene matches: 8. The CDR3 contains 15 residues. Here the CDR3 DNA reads TGTGCCAGCAGCGTGGGGACTAGCCGTGGAGATACGCAGTATTTT. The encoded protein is CASSVGTSRGDTQYF. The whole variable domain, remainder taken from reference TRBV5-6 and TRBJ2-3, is DAGVTQSPTHLIKTRGQQVTLRCSPKSGHDTVSWYQQALGQGPQFIFQYYEEEERQRGNFPDRFSGHQFPNYSSELNVNALLLGDSALYLCASSVGTSRGDTQYFGPGTRLTVL.

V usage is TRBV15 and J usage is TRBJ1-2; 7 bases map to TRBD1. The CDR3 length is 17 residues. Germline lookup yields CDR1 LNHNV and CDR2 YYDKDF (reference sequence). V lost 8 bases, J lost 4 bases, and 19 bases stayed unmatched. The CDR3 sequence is CATRLVGQRQGGYGYTF. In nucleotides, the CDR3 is TGTGCCACCCGGTTAGTGGGACAGCGCCAAGGAGGCTATGGCTACACCTTC.

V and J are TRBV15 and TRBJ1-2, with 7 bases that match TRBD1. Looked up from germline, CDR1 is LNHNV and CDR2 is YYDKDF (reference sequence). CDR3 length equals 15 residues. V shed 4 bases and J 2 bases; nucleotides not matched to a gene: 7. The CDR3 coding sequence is TGTGCCACCAGCACCAGGACAGGAGCAAACTATGGCTACACCTTC. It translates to CATSTRTGANYGYTF.

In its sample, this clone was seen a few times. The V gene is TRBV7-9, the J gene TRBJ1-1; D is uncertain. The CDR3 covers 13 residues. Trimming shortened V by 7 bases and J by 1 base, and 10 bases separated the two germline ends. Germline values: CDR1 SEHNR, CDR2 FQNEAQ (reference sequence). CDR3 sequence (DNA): TGTGCCAGCACCGGCCGGGGGAACACTGAAGCTTTCTTT. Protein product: CASTGRGNTEAFF. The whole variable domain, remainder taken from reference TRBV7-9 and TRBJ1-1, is DTGVSQNPRHKITKRGQNVTFRCDPISEHNRLYWYRQTLGQGPEFLTYFQNEAQLEKSRLLSDRFSAERPKGSFSTLEIQRTEQGDSAMYLCASTGRGNTEAFFGQGTRLTVV.

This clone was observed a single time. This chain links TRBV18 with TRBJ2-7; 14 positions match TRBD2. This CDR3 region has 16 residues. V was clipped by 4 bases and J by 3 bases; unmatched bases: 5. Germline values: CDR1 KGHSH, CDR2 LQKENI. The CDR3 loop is CASSQSGLAGVYEQYF. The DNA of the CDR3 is TGTGCCAGCTCACAATCGGGACTAGCGGGAGTCTACGAGCAGTACTTC.

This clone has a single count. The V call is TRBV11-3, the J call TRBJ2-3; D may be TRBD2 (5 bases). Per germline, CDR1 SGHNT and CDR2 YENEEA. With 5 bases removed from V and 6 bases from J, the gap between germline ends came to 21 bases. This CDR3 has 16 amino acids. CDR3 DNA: TGTGCCAGCAGCCCACGACGGGGAGCCCATTCGGATACGCAGTATTTT. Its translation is CASSPRRGAHSDTQYF. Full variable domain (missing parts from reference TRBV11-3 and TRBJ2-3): EAGVVQSPRYKIIEKKQPVAFWCNPISGHNTLYWYLQNLGQGPELLIRYENEEAVDDSQLPKDRFSAERLKGVDSTLKIQPAELGDSAVYLCASSPRRGAHSDTQYFGPGTRLTVL.

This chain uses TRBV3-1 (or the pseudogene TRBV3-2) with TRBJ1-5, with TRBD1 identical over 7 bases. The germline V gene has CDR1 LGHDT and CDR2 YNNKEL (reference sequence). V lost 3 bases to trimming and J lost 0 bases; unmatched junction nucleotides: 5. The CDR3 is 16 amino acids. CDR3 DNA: TGTGCCAGCAGCCAGGGACAGCCATATAGCAATCAGCCCCAGCATTTT. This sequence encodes CASSQGQPYSNQPQHF.

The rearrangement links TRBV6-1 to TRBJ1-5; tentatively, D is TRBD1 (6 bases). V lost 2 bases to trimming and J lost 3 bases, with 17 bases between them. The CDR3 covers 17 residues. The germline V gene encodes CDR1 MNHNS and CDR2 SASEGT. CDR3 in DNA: TGTGCCAGCAGTGAATTTGGGGGGCAGGGTCTCAATCAGCCCCAGCATTTT. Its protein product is CASSEFGGQGLNQPQHF.

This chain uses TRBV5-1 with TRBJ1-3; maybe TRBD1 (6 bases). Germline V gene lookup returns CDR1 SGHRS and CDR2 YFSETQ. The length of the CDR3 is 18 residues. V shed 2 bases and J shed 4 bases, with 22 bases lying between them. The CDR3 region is CASSLIQFPGANGNTIYF. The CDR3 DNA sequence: TGCGCCAGCAGCTTAATTCAGTTCCCAGGGGCAAACGGAAACACCATATATTTT. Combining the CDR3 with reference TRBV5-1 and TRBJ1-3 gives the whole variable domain KAGVTQTPRYLIKTRGQQVTLSCSPISGHRSVSWYQQTPGQGLQFLFEYFSETQRNKGNFPGRFSGRQFSNSRSEMNVSTLELGDSALYLCASSLIQFPGANGNTIYFGEGSWLTVV.

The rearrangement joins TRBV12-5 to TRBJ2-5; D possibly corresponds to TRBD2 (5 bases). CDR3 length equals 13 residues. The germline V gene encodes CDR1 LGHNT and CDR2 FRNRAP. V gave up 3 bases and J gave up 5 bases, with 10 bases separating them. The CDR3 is CASGLRGIETQYF. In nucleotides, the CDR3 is TGTGCTAGTGGTTTACGGGGAATTGAGACCCAGTACTTC.

In DNA form, the CDR3 reads TGTGCCAGCAGTACTGGACTAGCGGGATGGTTGGTAGCCGGGGAGCTGTTTTTT. It is translated as CASSTGLAGWLVAGELFF. This sequence joins TRBV27 and TRBJ2-2; TRBD2 agrees at 12 bases. Looked up from germline, CDR1 is MNHEY and CDR2 is SMNVEV (reference sequence). This CDR3 spans 18 amino acids. V lost 5 bases and J lost 6; bases outside the gene matches: 13.

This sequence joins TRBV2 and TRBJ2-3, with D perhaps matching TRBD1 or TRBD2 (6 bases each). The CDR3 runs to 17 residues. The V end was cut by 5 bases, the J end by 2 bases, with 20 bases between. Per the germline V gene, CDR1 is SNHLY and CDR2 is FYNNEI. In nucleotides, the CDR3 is TGTGCCAGCAGTACCGGAGGGGACATCTGGGTCACAGATACGCAGTATTTT. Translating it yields CASSTGGDIWVTDTQYF.

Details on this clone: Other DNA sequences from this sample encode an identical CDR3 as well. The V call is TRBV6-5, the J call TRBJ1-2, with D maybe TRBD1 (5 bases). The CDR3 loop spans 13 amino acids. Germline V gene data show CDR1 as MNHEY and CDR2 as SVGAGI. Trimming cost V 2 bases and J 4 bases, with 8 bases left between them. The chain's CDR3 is CASSYAGGYGYTF. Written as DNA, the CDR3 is TGTGCCAGCAGTTACGCGGGGGGCTATGGCTACACCTTC.

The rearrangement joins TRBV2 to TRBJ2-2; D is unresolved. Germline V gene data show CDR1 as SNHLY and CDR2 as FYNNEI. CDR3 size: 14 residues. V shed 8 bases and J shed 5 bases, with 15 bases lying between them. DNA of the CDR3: TGTGCCAGCGTGCCGGATAGGGTAACCGGGGAGCTGTTTTTT. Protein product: CASVPDRVTGELFF.

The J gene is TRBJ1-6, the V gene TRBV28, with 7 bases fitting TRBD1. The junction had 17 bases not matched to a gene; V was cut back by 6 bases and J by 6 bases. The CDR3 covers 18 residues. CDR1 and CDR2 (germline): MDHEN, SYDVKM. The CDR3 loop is CASRRWPGGMSFNSPLHF. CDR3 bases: TGTGCCAGCAGGCGGTGGCCAGGGGGTATGAGTTTTAATTCACCCCTCCACTTT.

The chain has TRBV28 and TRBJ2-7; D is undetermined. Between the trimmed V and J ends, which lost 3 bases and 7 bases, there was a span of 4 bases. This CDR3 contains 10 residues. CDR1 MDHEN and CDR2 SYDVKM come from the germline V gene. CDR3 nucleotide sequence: TGTGCCAGCAGTTTTGTTGAGCAGTACTTC. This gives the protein CASSFVEQYF.